The clone carrying this T cell receptor (beta chain) came up many times. The CDR3 end falls 3 residues outside the read, so it is completed with the germline J gene. From germline, CDR1 is SGHTA and CDR2 FQGTGA. V was trimmed by 5 bases and J by 3 bases, leaving 17 bases between them. The CDR3 has 15 amino acids. Equal genomic DNA amounts from CVID and control samples were sequenced. Profiled with immunoSEQ multiplex PCR; TCRdb holds only in-frame clones, not every one. This sample has 25,000 to 35,000 clones, each found more than once. This record comes from a study of T cell clonality in common variable immunodeficiency.

The sequenced sample was peripheral blood mononuclear cells. This TCR derives from a person between 18 and 75 years old in good health. The chain employs TRBV7-3 and TRBJ2-7; D gene unclear. CDR3 DNA, as far as it was read: TGTGCCAGCAGCCTCACGGCGGCACCGATCTACGAG. This translates into CASSLTAAPIYE. The entire CDR3 protein reads CASSLTAAPIYEQYF.